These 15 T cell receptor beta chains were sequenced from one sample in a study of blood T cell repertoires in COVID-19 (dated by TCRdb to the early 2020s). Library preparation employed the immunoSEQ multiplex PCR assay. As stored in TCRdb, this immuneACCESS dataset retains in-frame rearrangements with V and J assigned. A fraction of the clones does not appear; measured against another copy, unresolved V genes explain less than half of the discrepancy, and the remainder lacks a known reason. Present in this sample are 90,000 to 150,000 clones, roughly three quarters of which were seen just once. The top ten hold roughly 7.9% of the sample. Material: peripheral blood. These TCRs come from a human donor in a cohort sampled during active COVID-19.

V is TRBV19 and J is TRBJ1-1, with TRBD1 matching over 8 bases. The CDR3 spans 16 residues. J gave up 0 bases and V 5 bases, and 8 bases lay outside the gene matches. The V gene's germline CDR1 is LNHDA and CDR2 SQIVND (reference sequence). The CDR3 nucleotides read TGTGCCAGTAGTCCAGAGGGACAGGCCCTGAACACTGAAGCTTTCTTT. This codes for CASSPEGQALNTEAFF.

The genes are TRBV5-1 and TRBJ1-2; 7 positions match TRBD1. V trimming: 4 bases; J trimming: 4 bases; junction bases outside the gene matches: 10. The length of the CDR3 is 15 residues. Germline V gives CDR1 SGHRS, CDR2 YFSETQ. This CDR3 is CASSQTYRGAYGYTF. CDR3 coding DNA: TGCGCCAGCAGCCAAACTTACAGGGGAGCCTATGGCTACACCTTC.

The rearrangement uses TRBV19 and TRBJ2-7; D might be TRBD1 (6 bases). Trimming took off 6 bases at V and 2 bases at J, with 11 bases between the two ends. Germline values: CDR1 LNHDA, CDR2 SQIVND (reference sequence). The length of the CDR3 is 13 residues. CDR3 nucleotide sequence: TGTGCCAGTAGGGGGGCGGGCGCCTACGAGCAGTACTTC. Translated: CASRGAGAYEQYF.

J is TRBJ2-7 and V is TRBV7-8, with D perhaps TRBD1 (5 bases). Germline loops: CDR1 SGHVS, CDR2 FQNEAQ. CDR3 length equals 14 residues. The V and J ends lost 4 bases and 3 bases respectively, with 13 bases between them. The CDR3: CASSSAGHLYEQYF. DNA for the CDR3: TGTGCCAGCAGCTCCGCTGGACATCTCTACGAGCAGTACTTC. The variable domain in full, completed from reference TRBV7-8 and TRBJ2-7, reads GAGVSQSPRYKVAKRGQDVALRCDPISGHVSLFWYQQALGQGPEFLTYFQNEAQLDKSGLPSDRFFAERPEGSVSTLKIQRTQQEDSAVYLCASSSAGHLYEQYFGPGTRLTVT.

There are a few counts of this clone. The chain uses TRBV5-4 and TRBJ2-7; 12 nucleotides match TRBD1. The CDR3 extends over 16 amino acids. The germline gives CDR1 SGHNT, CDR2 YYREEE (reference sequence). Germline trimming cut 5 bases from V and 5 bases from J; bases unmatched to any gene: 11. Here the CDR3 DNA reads TGTGCCAGCAGTTCTATACCGGGACAGGGGGCCCACGAGCAGTACTTC. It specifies CASSSIPGQGAHEQYF.

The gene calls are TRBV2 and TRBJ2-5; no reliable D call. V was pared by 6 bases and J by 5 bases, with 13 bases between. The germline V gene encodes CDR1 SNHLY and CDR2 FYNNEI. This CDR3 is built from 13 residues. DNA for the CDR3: TGTGCCAGCAGGCCGACACTTGTGGAGACCCAGTACTTC. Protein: CASRPTLVETQYF.

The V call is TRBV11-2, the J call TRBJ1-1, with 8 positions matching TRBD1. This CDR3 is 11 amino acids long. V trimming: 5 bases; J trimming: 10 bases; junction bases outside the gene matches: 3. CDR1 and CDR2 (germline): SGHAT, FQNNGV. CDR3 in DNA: TGTGCCAGCAGCCTTCAGGGGGCAGCTTTCTTT. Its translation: CASSLQGAAFF.

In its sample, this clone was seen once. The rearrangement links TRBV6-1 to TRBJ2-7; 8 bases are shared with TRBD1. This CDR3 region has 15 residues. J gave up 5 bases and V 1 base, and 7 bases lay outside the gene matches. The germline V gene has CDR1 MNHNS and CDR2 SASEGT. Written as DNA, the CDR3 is TGTGCCAGCAGTGAAGTCGGCAGGGGGCTCCACGAGCAGTACTTC. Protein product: CASSEVGRGLHEQYF.

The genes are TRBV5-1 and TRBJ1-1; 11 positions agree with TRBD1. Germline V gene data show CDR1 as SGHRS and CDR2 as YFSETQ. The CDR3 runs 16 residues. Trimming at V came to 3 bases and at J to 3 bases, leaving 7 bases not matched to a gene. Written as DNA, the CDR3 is TGCGCCAGCAGCTACGGACAGGGGGCTAAAGACACTGAAGCTTTCTTT. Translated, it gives CASSYGQGAKDTEAFF.

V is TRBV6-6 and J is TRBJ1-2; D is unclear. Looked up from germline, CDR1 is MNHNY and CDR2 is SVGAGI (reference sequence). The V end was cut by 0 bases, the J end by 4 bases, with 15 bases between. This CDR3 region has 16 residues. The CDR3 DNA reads TGTGCCAGCAGTTACTCGGCCAGGAGGACCCCCTATGGCTACACCTTC. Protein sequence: CASSYSARRTPYGYTF.

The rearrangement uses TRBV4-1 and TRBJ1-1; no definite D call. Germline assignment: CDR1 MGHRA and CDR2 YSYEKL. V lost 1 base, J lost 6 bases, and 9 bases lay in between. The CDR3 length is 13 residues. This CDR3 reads CASSQVGSSEAFF. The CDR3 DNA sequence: TGCGCCAGCAGCCAAGTCGGGTCCTCTGAAGCTTTCTTT.

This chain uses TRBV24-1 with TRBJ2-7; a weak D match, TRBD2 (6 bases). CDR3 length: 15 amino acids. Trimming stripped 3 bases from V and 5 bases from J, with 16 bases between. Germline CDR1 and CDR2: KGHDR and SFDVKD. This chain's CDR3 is CATSDTRDSFNEQYF. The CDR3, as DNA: TGTGCCACCAGTGATACGCGGGACTCATTCAACGAGCAGTACTTC.

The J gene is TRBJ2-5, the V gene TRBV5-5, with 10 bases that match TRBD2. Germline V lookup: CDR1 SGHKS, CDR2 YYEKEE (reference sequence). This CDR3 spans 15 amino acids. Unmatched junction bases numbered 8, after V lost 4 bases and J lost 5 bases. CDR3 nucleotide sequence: TGTGCCAGCAGCCTCGGACTAGCGGATTATGAGACCCAGTACTTC. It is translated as CASSLGLADYETQYF.

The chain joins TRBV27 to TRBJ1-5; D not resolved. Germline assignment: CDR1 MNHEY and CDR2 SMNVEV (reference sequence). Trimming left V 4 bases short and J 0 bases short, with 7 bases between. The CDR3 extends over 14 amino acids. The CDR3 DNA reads TGTGCCAGCAGTTCCTCCTATAGCAATCAGCCCCAGCATTTT. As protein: CASSSSYSNQPQHF.

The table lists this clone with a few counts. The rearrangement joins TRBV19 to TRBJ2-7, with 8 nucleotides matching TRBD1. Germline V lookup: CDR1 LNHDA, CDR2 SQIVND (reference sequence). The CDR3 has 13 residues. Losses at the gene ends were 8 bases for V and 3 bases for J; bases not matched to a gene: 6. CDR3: CASATGADYEQYF. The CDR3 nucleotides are TGTGCCAGTGCGACAGGGGCAGACTACGAGCAGTACTTC. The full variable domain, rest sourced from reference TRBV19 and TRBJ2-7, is DGGITQSPKYLFRKEGQNVTLSCEQNLNHDAMYWYRQDPGQGLRLIYYSQIVNDFQKGDIAEGYSVSREKKESFPLTVTSAQKNPTAFYLCASATGADYEQYFGPGTRLTVT.